A selection of T cell receptor beta chains follows, all from one sample in a study of shared clonotypes between healthy human individuals. TCRdb's copy holds only in-frame clones and misses some; the assay was immunoSEQ multiplex PCR. The table shows fewer than 650,000 clones, with about three quarters occurring only once. Sequencing used PBMCs. Receptors originate from a woman in her thirties or forties in good health. Some clones in this sample may be carry-over from other donors' samples. The CDR3 runs from the conserved cysteine through the conserved F or W. The order of the fields is J gene, V gene, clone size, D gene, CDR3 DNA, CDR3 protein. The D gene is left open where the match is weak. The size of a clone is reported for some rows only, either as once, few or many, or as a class for expanded clones.

>TRBJ1-1|TRBV15|NA|NA
TGTGCCACCAGCAGAGGAGGGGGGTTTTGGGACACTGAAGCTTTCTTT
CATSRGGGFWDTEAFF
>TRBJ1-2|TRBV28|few|NA
TGTGCCAGCAGTTCCAGACATTCTAACTATGGCTACACCTTC
CASSSRHSNYGYTF
>TRBJ2-1|TRBV7-8|NA|TRBD2
TGTGCCAGCAGCCCAGGGACTAGCCGGTATGAGCAGTTCTTC
CASSPGTSRYEQFF
>TRBJ2-7|TRBV7-2|NA|NA
TGTGCCAGCAGCTTCGCCGGGATCTTAGAGAGGGGCGAGCAGTACTTC
CASSFAGILERGEQYF
>TRBJ2-7|TRBV5-4|few|NA
TGTGCCAGCAGCCGCGACAGGAACACCTACGAGCAGTACTTC
CASSRDRNTYEQYF
>TRBJ2-5|TRBV6-5|NA|NA
TGTGCCAGCAGCCTCAATGGGGAGACCCAGTACTTC
CASSLNGETQYF
>TRBJ1-1|TRBV28|many|TRBD1
TGTGCCAGCAGTTTATCCGGGACAGTTGAAGCTTTCTTT
CASSLSGTVEAFF
>TRBJ2-7|TRBV6-6|NA|TRBD2
TGTGCCAGCAGTTACTCAGGACTAGCGCTTTACGAGCAGTACTTC
CASSYSGLALYEQYF
>TRBJ1-5|TRBV7-2|once|NA
TGTGCCAGCAGCACCCAAGGGGGCAATCAGCCCCAGCATTTT
CASSTQGGNQPQHF
>TRBJ2-7|TRBV10-1|few|TRBD2
TGCGCCAGCAGTATAGGGACTAGCAGCGAGCAGTACTTC
CASSIGTSSEQYF
>TRBJ2-1|TRBV5-4|NA|TRBD2
TGTGCCAGCAGCTTAGCGGGAGGTCCTAATGAGCAGTTCTTC
CASSLAGGPNEQFF
>TRBJ2-7|TRBV5-1|NA|TRBD2
TGCGCCAGCAGAAGGACTAGCGGGGTCGAGGAGCAGTACTTT
CASRRTSGVEEQYF
>TRBJ1-2|TRBV15|NA|TRBD1
TGTGCCACCAGCAAGGGACAGAACTATGGCTACACCTTC
CATSKGQNYGYTF
>TRBJ1-2|TRBV25-1|few|NA
TGTGCCAAGGGGGGGGGCCCCCGGGGCGGCTACACCTTC
CAKGGGPRGGYTF
>TRBJ2-1|TRBV18|few|TRBD2
TGTGCCAGCTCAATCTCCCCGGTCGCGGGAGGGTACAATGAGCAGTTCTTC
CASSISPVAGGYNEQFF
>TRBJ2-7|TRBV18|NA|NA
TGTGCCAGCTCGGGACACACTGATCAGTACTTC
CASSGHTDQYF
>TRBJ1-1|TRBV7-3|NA|NA
TGTGCCAGCAGCTTAGGAAGCGGGAACACTGAAGCTTTCTTT
CASSLGSGNTEAFF
>TRBJ2-7|TRBV29-1|NA|TRBD1
TGCAGCGCAAACGGACAGGGGGGGTACGAGCAGTACTTC
CSANGQGGYEQYF
>TRBJ2-1|TRBV6-1|NA|NA
TGTGCCAGCAGTGAGGTGGGAGGCTACAATGAGCAGTTCTTC
CASSEVGGYNEQFF
>TRBJ2-2|TRBV6-5|NA|NA
TGTGCCAGCAGTTACGGGAGCGACACCGGGGAGCTGTTTTTT
CASSYGSDTGELFF
>TRBJ2-1|TRBV28|NA|TRBD2
TGTGCCAGCCAGGGACTAGGTGGCTTAGATGAGCAGTTCTTC
CASQGLGGLDEQFF
>TRBJ2-2|TRBV5-1|NA|NA
TGCGCCAGCAGCTTGGTCCAGAGCACCGGGGAGCTGTTTTTT
CASSLVQSTGELFF
>TRBJ2-7|TRBV7-9|NA|TRBD1
TGTGCCAGCAGCTTAACTCGGGGGACAGGGGAGCAGTACTTC
CASSLTRGTGEQYF
>TRBJ1-2|TRBV28|many|NA
TGTGCCACCGAACTCAACCTCCTTGGCTACACCTTC
CATELNLLGYTF
>TRBJ1-5|TRBV2|NA|NA
TGTGCCAGCAGTTTCGTCGGCAGGGAGGTCGGTCAGCCCCAGCATTTT
CASSFVGREVGQPQHF
>TRBJ2-2|TRBV5-1|few|NA
TGCGCCAGCAGCTTGGGGACGAACACCGGGGAGCTGTTTTTT
CASSLGTNTGELFF
>TRBJ2-7|TRBV29-1|NA|NA
TGCAGCGTTATGGAGGTCGAGCAGTACTTC
CSVMEVEQYF
>TRBJ2-1|TRBV11-2|few|NA
TGTGCCAGCAGCTTAGGCCCCTCCATTGCGGGGGAGCAGTTCTTC
CASSLGPSIAGEQFF
>TRBJ2-4|TRBV28|NA|NA
TGTGCCAGCAGTGAACCGGAAAAAGTAGCCAAAAACATTCAGTACTTC
CASSEPEKVAKNIQYF
>TRBJ2-7|TRBV5-1|once|NA
TGCGCCAGCAGCTTGGCAGCGGGCGGACAGCGGGAAACAGGGCAGTACTTC
CASSLAAGGQRETGQYF
>TRBJ1-2|TRBV6-5|NA|NA
TGTGCCAGCAGGTCGGGGACACCCGAGAACTATGGCTACACCTTC
CASRSGTPENYGYTF
>TRBJ1-5|TRBV19|NA|TRBD1
TGTGCCAGTAGATTCAGGGGGAGCAATCAGCCCCAGCATTTT
CASRFRGSNQPQHF
>TRBJ2-7|TRBV11-2|NA|NA
TGTGCCAGCAGCCCAGGGACTTTGGGCGAGCAGTACTTC
CASSPGTLGEQYF
>TRBJ2-7|TRBV28|few|TRBD2
TGTGCCACCCAAGGGACTAGCGGGCCCTACGAGCAGTACTTC
CATQGTSGPYEQYF
>TRBJ2-1|TRBV7-3|once|TRBD2
TGTGCCAGCAGCATAACCGGGACTAGCGGGAGTTTTGAGCAGTTCTTC
CASSITGTSGSFEQFF
>TRBJ2-1|TRBV30|few|TRBD2
TGTGCCTGGAGGGTAGCGGGAGGGTTTGGCAATGAGCAGTTCTTC
CAWRVAGGFGNEQFF
>TRBJ2-1|TRBV9|NA|NA
TGTGCCAGCAGCGTAGCTACTTGGGGGGATGAGCAGTTCTTC
CASSVATWGDEQFF
>TRBJ2-7|TRBV5-1|NA|TRBD1
TGCGCCAGCAGCTTTGGGACAGGGTCGACCGAGCAGTACTTC
CASSFGTGSTEQYF
>TRBJ1-1|TRBV5-1|NA|NA
TGCGCCAGCAGCGCCGGGGTGGTATATTCTGAAGCTTTCTTT
CASSAGVVYSEAFF
>TRBJ2-7|TRBV5-1|NA|NA
TGCGCCAGCAGCTTCACAGGACCCGTCGAGCAGTACTTC
CASSFTGPVEQYF
>TRBJ2-5|TRBV25-1|NA|NA
TGTGCCAGCAGTGAATGGGAGACCCAGTACTTC
CASSEWETQYF
>TRBJ2-1|TRBV7-3|once|NA
TGTGCCAGCAGCCCCGGGACTGCCCAAGGGAATGAGCAGTTCTTC
CASSPGTAQGNEQFF
>TRBJ2-7|TRBV6-6|NA|TRBD2
TGTGCCAGCAGAAGCTTAGCGGGAGGGCCGGGTTACGAGCAGTACTTC
CASRSLAGGPGYEQYF
>TRBJ2-5|TRBV4-2|NA|NA
TGTGCCAGCAGCCAAGGTGTGGTAGCGGAGCAAGAGACCCAGTACTTC
CASSQGVVAEQETQYF
>TRBJ2-1|TRBV6-6|NA|NA
TGTGCCAGCACCCCCCCCGGGGCTAATGAGCAGTTCTTC
CASTPPGANEQFF
>TRBJ2-7|TRBV5-6|once|TRBD2
TGTGCCAGCAGCCCTTCTAGCGGGGGATACGAGCAGTACTTC
CASSPSSGGYEQYF
>TRBJ1-3|TRBV2|NA|TRBD1
TGTGCCAGCAGTGCCGCAGGGGGGACTGGAAACACCATATATTTT
CASSAAGGTGNTIYF
>TRBJ2-1|TRBV4-2|few|NA
TGTGCCAGCAGCCAGGCCAGGGGATATGAGCAGTTCTTC
CASSQARGYEQFF
>TRBJ2-1|TRBV9|NA|NA
TGTGCCAGCAGCCTTCAGGGGGGTGAGCAGTTCTTC
CASSLQGGEQFF
>TRBJ1-5|TRBV18|NA|NA
TGTGCCAGCTCCCAGGGGAATAGCAATCAGCCCCAGCATTTT
CASSQGNSNQPQHF
>TRBJ2-1|TRBV30|NA|NA
TGTGCCTGGAGAGAAAAAACCCATGAGCAGTTCTTC
CAWREKTHEQFF
>TRBJ2-2|TRBV28|NA|NA
TGTGCCAGCAGTTTGGCCTTCGGGGGCAACGGGGAGCTGTTTTTT
CASSLAFGGNGELFF
>TRBJ1-6|TRBV4-1|NA|NA
TGCGCCAGCAGTCGACAGCCGGGGTCACCCCTCCACTTT
CASSRQPGSPLHF
>TRBJ2-1|TRBV18|NA|NA
TGTGCCAGGAATACCCCACGGGACTCCTCATACAATGAGCGGTTCTTC
CARNTPRDSSYNERFF